These 8 T cell receptor beta chains came from one sample sequenced in a study of blood T cell repertoires in COVID-19. Sequenced by immunoSEQ multiplex PCR; TCRdb stores in-frame clones only, minus some. The sample carries about 91,000 clones, more than 70% recorded once. Sequenced input: peripheral blood. These receptors all stem from a woman of 80 years or more with active COVID-19.

Only a few counts were recorded for this clone. The chain carries TRBV7-2 and TRBJ2-7; 11 nucleotides align to TRBD2. V trimming: 5 bases; J trimming: 4 bases; junction bases outside the gene matches: 7. Germline-derived CDR1 and CDR2 are SGHTA and FQGNSA. The CDR3 covers 15 residues. Written as DNA, the CDR3 is TGTGCCAGCAGCCAGACTAGCGGGAATCAATACGAGCAGTACTTC. This translates into CASSQTSGNQYEQYF.

The CDR3 DNA reads as TGCAGTGCTAGTGACAGGTCTTGGGAGCAGTACTTC. It translates to CSASDRSWEQYF. The chain combines TRBV20-1 with TRBJ2-7, with D possibly TRBD1 on 6 matching bases. The CDR3 has 12 residues. Trimming removed 3 bases at V and 7 bases at J, with 13 bases between. Germline CDR1 is DFQATT and CDR2 is SNEGSKA (reference sequence).

This chain joins TRBV19 and TRBJ2-7; TRBD2 aligns across 9 bases. V shed 5 bases, J shed 2 bases, and the junction held 10 bases outside the gene matches. In germline, CDR1 is LNHDA, CDR2 SQIVND (reference sequence). The CDR3 has 16 residues. The CDR3 DNA reads TGTGCCAGTAGTTCTGATAGCGGGAGAGGTACCTACGAGCAGTACTTC. Amino acid sequence: CASSSDSGRGTYEQYF.

The chain has TRBV11-3 and TRBJ2-3; 8 bases are shared with TRBD2. Germline loops: CDR1 SGHNT, CDR2 YENEEA. The V segment lost 5 bases and the J segment 3 bases; nucleotides outside the gene matches: 7. The length of the CDR3 is 15 residues. The CDR3 DNA reads as TGTGCCAGCAGCCTCACCGGGACTAGAACAGATACGCAGTATTTT. Translating gives CASSLTGTRTDTQYF.

The genes are TRBV28 and TRBJ1-1; D not resolved. The CDR3 is 16 amino acids. CDR1 is MDHEN and CDR2 is SYDVKM in the germline V gene. The germline V and J ends were trimmed by 4 bases and 5 bases, with 20 bases remaining between them. The CDR3 DNA follows: TGTGCCAGCAGTTATTCTATCTTCACTGGAGGAACTGAAGCTTTCTTT. Translated: CASSYSIFTGGTEAFF.

The rearrangement links TRBV28 to TRBJ2-5; TRBD2 matches at 12 bases. V lost 1 base and J lost 1; bases outside the gene matches: 16. CDR1 and CDR2 from the germline V gene are MDHEN and SYDVKM. This CDR3 contains 21 residues. The CDR3 region has the DNA TGTGCCAGCAGTTTATTTCTAGCGGGAGGGCCGAGTGGGCTGGGCCAAGAGACCCAGTACTTC. Translated: CASSLFLAGGPSGLGQETQYF.

The chain uses TRBV10-3 and TRBJ2-7, with D uncertain. The CDR3 is 13 residues long. Trimming pared 0 bases from V and 10 bases from J, leaving 13 bases between. Germline values: CDR1 ENHRY, CDR2 SYGVKD. In nucleotides, the CDR3 is TGTGCCATCAGTGAGTCTCCTATGGAGCCTCAGTACTTC. Its protein is CAISESPMEPQYF.

This clone showed up just once. The chain is built from TRBV27 and TRBJ2-3; maybe TRBD2 (6 bases). V shed 5 bases and J shed 4 bases, with 13 bases lying between them. Germline V lookup: CDR1 MNHEY, CDR2 SMNVEV (reference sequence). There are 14 residues in the CDR3. CDR3 nucleotides: TGTGCCAGCAGTCCCCGACTAGTTCCAGATACGCAGTATTTT. Translating it yields CASSPRLVPDTQYF.